This paragraph covers one T cell receptor (beta chain) sequence. It has no known antigen specificity. Base qualities are missing; no much larger clone stands one base away. V is pared back by 4 bases and J by 6 bases, with 9 bases lying between the germline termini. The CDR1 and CDR2 encoded by the germline V gene (reference sequence) are LGHDT and YNNKEL. The CDR3, from cysteine to phenylalanine, totals 12 residues. Only the CDR3 portion is preserved as DNA: 36 bases, with reading frame beginning at the first base. Ophthalmopathy patients had moderately to severely active disease, Clinical Activity Score of at least 3, NOSPECS grade of at least 4, and disease duration under 3 months. Patients with other autoimmune diseases, uncontrolled infections, pregnancy or lactation were excluded from the study. Diagnosis relied on clinical symptoms, serum thyroxine, TRAb, thyroid ultrasound and orbital computed tomography. PBMCs were isolated from 7.5 to 10 ml of fresh peripheral blood by Ficoll-Paque density gradient centrifugation. Total RNA was extracted using Trizol reagent, and RNA quality was checked on an Agilent 2100 Bioanalyzer.

The data derive from a study of Graves' ophthalmopathy and Graves' hyperthyroidism (dated by TCRdb to the late 2010s). For the study in its entirety: Peripheral blood was collected at initial diagnosis, prior to any treatment. To tell Graves' ophthalmopathy apart from Graves' hyperthyroidism, and to predict which patients would progress to ophthalmopathy, the study relied on TCR beta repertoire signatures. In total, 135 blood samples were TCR-sequenced: under 45 ophthalmopathy, roughly 77 hyperthyroidism and approximately 17 hyperthyroidism-to-ophthalmopathy patients. To explore V-J signatures that distinguish ophthalmopathy from hyperthyroidism, a discovery set of about a hundred patients was enrolled, made up of around 44 with ophthalmopathy and 55 to 65 with stable hyperthyroidism. For independent validation, a separate cohort was made up of approximately 18 hyperthyroidism patients plus 17 patients who later progressed from hyperthyroidism to ophthalmopathy. T-cell repertoires of thyroid tissue and blood were compared in several hyperthyroidism patients. After sampling, hyperthyroidism patients received methimazole starting at 30 mg daily, and ophthalmopathy patients received high-dose intravenous methylprednisolone. The 100 discovery patients were randomly split 7:3 into training and test sets. Beyond this particular receptor, the publication reports: No statistical method was used to set the sample size in advance, and the investigators knew which group each participant was assigned to. Most expanded thyroid clonotypes with frequency above 0.001 were also detected in blood, suggesting blood repertoires may reflect the thyroid immune response. In validation, the model predicted ophthalmopathy progression with 55% to 71% sensitivity and approximately 78% specificity; roughly 11 predicted patients were CT-confirmed with GO in a median of 6.5 months. In cross-validation, the 13-signature model distinguished ophthalmopathy from stable hyperthyroidism with nearly 90% sensitivity and around 84% specificity, while in the test set the corresponding values were about 80% and 75%.

For repertoire sequencing, the TCR beta CDR3 regions were amplified from RNA transcripts. A first-round RT-PCR used HTBI primers with the Qiagen OneStep RT-PCR kit, followed by a second-round multiplex PCR, size selection and purification. Sequencing of the libraries was carried out on an Illumina HiSeq2000 in paired-end mode with 100 bp reads. The study's processing was this. SOAPnuke was used for read processing, and reads with adapters, uncalled bases, a mean Phred below 15, or no exact constant-primer or identifier match were discarded. COPE v1.2.5 was used to merge the high-quality paired reads. Each unique nucleotide sequence was treated as a clonotype, and MiTCR v1.1 was used to align the clonotypes to the IMGT TRB V, D and J references. The analysis was limited to V-J combinations with a frequency above 0.0001, which together covered 98% to 99.2% of repertoires. For each V-J combination, a TCR clonal expansion and chaos score was defined as F50 clonal expansion divided by the chaos observed in the TCRdist matrix. Welch's t-statistics and random forest were used to reduce the features to 13 V-J combinations, which were then used as input to a naive Bayes classifier. The similarity between thyroid and blood repertoires was quantified using the Morisita-Horn index. TCRdb took the public reads, trimmed them with fastp at Q25, ran MiXCR for clone calling and kept in-frame beta chains. One record per CDR3 amino acid sequence lists the most common genes and DNA. The V and J calls were determined by TCRdb, not by the authors. The sample profile shows about 220,000 distinct CDR3 sequences; 20% to 25% of them were found once. The ten largest account for approximately 39% of the sample.

The origin of this receptor is a woman in her forties or fifties with Graves' ophthalmopathy. Donor details come from another sample of the same person, matched by shared clones. The V and J genes are TRBV3-1 and TRBJ2-5, with no reliable assignment of the D segment. The sequenced sample was peripheral blood. The CDR3 region reads CASSPPGKTQYF. In nucleotide form, the sequence is TGTGCCAGCAGCCCCCCTGGGAAGACCCAGTACTTC.